These 14 T cell receptor beta chains share one sample of origin, sequenced in a study of prognosis after radiotherapy for stage I lung cancer (dated by TCRdb to about 2021). The data were produced on an Illumina HiSeq 3000. Two rounds of multiplex PCR were performed to amplify the TCR beta CDR3 region from genomic DNA. In the first round of PCR, primers specific to each TRBV and TRBJ gene were used, and the primer sequences are filed in Chinese patent CN105087789A. TCRdb passed the public sequencing reads through fastp at Q25 and MiXCR, retaining productive beta sequences. Identical CDR3 proteins give one entry, which carries the most common genes and DNA. In all, the sample holds around 31,000 distinct CDR3 sequences, and approximately 51% of those were seen once. The ten most abundant clones make up 16% of the sample. The starting material was PBMCs, obtained before or after stereotactic body radiation therapy (not recorded which). The receptors shown here come from a donor aged 50 or older with non-small cell lung cancer.

This chain connects TRBV9 to TRBJ2-5, with 11 bases aligning to TRBD2. The V gene's germline CDR1 is SGDLS and CDR2 YYNGEE. The CDR3 covers 16 residues. After removal of 4 bases from V and 5 bases from J, the junction contained 10 bases not matched to a gene. Here the CDR3 reads CASSPEETSGTETQYF. DNA for the CDR3: TGTGCCAGCAGCCCCGAGGAGACTAGCGGGACTGAGACCCAGTACTTC.

Note on this clonotype: A read error likely explains this, since a far larger clone differs by one base. J is TRBJ2-1 and V is TRBV20-1; 11 bases align to TRBD2. CDR1 is DFQATT, CDR2 SNEGSKA, per germline (reference sequence). Trimming took 1 base from V and 10 from J; bases not matched to a gene: 9. CDR3 length: 15 amino acids. CDR3 bases: TGCAGTGCTAGAGTAGAGGGGACTAGCGGCTACGAGCAGTTCTTC. It is translated as CSARVEGTSGYEQFF.

The gene calls are TRBV5-4 and TRBJ2-7, with 7 bases aligning to TRBD2. The CDR3 loop spans 16 amino acids. The germline gives CDR1 SGHNT, CDR2 YYREEE (reference sequence). V trimming: 0 bases; J trimming: 2 bases; junction bases outside the gene matches: 8. The DNA of the CDR3 is TGTGCCAGCAGCTTGGAGGGCGGGAGAGCAACCTACGAGCAGTACTTC. Its protein product is CASSLEGGRATYEQYF.

By share, this clonotype counts as medium-sized. The rearrangement uses TRBV7-8 and TRBJ1-2; unclear D gene. The CDR3 has 12 residues. The germline V and J ends were trimmed by 1 base and 7 bases, with 7 bases remaining between them. The V gene's germline CDR1 is SGHVS and CDR2 FQNEAQ. The CDR3 DNA is TGTGCCAGCAGCTTAGGGATTGGTGGCTACACCTTC. It yields the protein CASSLGIGGYTF.

On this clonotype: At one of its ends the junction is not consistent with the germline gene, which may arise from a read error. The chain couples TRBV7-8 to TRBJ2-1, with a possible D match to TRBD2 (5 bases). CDR1 and CDR2 from the germline V gene are SGHVS and FQNEAQ. This CDR3 comprises 14 residues. For the CDR3, the DNA is TGTGCCATCAGCTCCACCATGGAGGCCCATGAGCAGTTCTTC. Translation: CAISSTMEAHEQFF.

This clonotype appeared a single time. This chain uses TRBV7-9 with TRBJ1-6; 8 bases agree with TRBD1. Germline CDR1 is SEHNR and CDR2 is FQNEAQ (reference sequence). The CDR3 totals 14 residues. J was trimmed by 10 bases and V by 3 bases; bases with no gene match: 5. CDR3 sequence reads: CASSFGQGWSPLHF. The CDR3 nucleotides are TGTGCCAGCAGCTTCGGACAGGGATGGTCACCCCTCCACTTT.

V is TRBV28 and J is TRBJ1-1, with D maybe TRBD1 (6 bases). Germline V gives CDR1 MDHEN, CDR2 SYDVKM. This CDR3 has 14 residues. V was shortened by 3 bases and J by 4 bases, with 12 bases between the two germline ends. The CDR3 nucleotides read TGTGCCAGCAGTTTCCCCAAGGGGGGCACTGAAGCTTTCTTT. Translation gives CASSFPKGGTEAFF.

The rearrangement links TRBV5-1 to TRBJ2-1; no firm D call. Germline V lookup: CDR1 SGHRS, CDR2 YFSETQ. The V end lost 0 bases, the J end lost 5 bases, and 6 bases lay between the germline ends. This CDR3 contains 13 residues. The CDR3 DNA is TGCGCCAGCAGCTTGGGCACTCACAATGAGCAGTTCTTC. Translated: CASSLGTHNEQFF.

At least ten counts were recorded for this clonotype. CDR3: CASSLQGRWTYEQYF. The CDR3 DNA reads as TGTGCCAGCAGCTTACAGGGAAGGTGGACCTACGAGCAGTACTTC. The chain combines TRBV7-8 with TRBJ2-7; TRBD1 might be the D (5 bases). The CDR3 sequence is 15 residues long. The germline V gene encodes CDR1 SGHVS and CDR2 FQNEAQ. V was trimmed by 2 bases and J by 2 bases, leaving 13 bases between them.

The DNA for the CDR3 is TGCAGTGCTGAACCCGGGACAGGGAATACCTACGAGCAGTACTTC. Translated: CSAEPGTGNTYEQYF. This chain links TRBV20-1 with TRBJ2-7; 9 bases align to TRBD1. V dropped 5 bases and J dropped 2; count of bases not matched to a gene: 10. Germline CDR1 reads DFQATT; CDR2 reads SNEGSKA (reference sequence). The CDR3 is made up of 15 amino acids.

This clonotype came up many times. The chain uses TRBV6-5 and TRBJ2-7; D remains unclear. Germline V CDR1 and CDR2: MNHEY, SVGAGI. Trimming pared 2 bases from V and 2 bases from J, leaving 7 bases between. CDR3 size: 13 residues. Here the CDR3 DNA reads TGTGCCAGCAGTTACGGACGGCCCTACGAGCAGTACTTC. Translated, it gives CASSYGRPYEQYF.

The J gene is TRBJ2-7, the V gene TRBV7-2, with 9 bases that match TRBD1. The CDR3 spans 13 residues. Unmatched junction bases numbered 6, after V lost 6 bases and J lost 6 bases. From germline, CDR1 is SGHTA and CDR2 FQGNSA. Here the CDR3 reads CASSWDREGEQYF. As DNA, the CDR3 is TGTGCCAGCAGTTGGGACAGGGAAGGCGAGCAGTACTTC.

Turning to this clonotype: The final CDR3 position lacks the conserved phenylalanine or tryptophan, pointing to a likely read error. The chain carries TRBV19 and TRBJ1-2; D gene ambiguous. The germline V gene has CDR1 LNHDA and CDR2 SQIVND (reference sequence). CDR3 length: 15 amino acids. The CDR3 bases are TGTTCCAGTAGTATAAGATGGGGTCTCGGGAGTGGCTACACCATC. This sequence encodes CSSSIRWGLGSGYTI.

V is TRBV5-4 and J is TRBJ2-1; 9 bases are a match to TRBD1. The V gene's germline CDR1 is SGHNT and CDR2 YYREEE (reference sequence). The V segment lost 3 bases and the J segment 4 bases; nucleotides outside the gene matches: 5. The CDR3 runs 15 residues. In DNA form, the CDR3 reads TGTGCCAGCAGCTACGACAGGGGGGAATACAATGAGCAGTTCTTC. It codes for CASSYDRGEYNEQFF.